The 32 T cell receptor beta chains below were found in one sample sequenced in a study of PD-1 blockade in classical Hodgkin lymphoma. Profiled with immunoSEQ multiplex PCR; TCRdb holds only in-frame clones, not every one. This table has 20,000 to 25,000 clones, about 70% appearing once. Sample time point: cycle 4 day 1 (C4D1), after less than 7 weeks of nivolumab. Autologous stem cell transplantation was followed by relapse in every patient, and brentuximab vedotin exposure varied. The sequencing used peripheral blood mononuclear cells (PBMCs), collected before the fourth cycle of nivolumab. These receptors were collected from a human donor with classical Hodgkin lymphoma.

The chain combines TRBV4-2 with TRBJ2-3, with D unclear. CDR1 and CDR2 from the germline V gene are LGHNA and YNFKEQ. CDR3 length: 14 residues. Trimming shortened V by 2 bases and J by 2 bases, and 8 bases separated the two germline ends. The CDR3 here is CASSQLGVTDTQYF. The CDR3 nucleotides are TGTGCCAGCAGCCAACTTGGGGTCACAGATACGCAGTATTTT.

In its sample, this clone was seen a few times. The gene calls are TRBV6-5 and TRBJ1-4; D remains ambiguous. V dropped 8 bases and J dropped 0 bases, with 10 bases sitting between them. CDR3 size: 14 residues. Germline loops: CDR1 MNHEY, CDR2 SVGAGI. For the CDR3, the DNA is TGTGCCAGCCGCCTAGGACCAACTAATGAAAAACTGTTTTTT. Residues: CASRLGPTNEKLFF.

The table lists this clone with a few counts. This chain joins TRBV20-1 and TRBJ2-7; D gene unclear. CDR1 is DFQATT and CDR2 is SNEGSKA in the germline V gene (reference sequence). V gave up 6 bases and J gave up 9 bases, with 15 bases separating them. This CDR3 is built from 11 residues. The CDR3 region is CSAQLTRLQYF. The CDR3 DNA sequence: TGCAGTGCCCAGTTAACGAGGTTGCAGTACTTC.

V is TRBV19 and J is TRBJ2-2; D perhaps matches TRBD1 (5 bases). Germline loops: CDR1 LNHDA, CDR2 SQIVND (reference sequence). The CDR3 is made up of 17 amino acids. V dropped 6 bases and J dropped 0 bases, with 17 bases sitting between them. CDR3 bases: TGTGCCAGTAGCACGCTGACCAGGGTCGCGAACACCGGGGAGCTGTTTTTT. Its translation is CASSTLTRVANTGELFF.

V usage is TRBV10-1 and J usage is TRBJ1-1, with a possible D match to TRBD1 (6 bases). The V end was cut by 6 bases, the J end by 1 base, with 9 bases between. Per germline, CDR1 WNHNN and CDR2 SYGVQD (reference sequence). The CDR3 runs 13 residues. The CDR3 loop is CASSSDRNTEAFF. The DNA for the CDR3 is TGCGCCAGCAGCTCGGACAGGAACACTGAAGCTTTCTTT.

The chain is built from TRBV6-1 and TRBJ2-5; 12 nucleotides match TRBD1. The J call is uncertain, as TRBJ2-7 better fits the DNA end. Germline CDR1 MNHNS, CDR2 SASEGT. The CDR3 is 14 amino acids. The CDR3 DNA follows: TGTGCCAGCAGGGGGACAGGGGGCACCTACGAGCAGTACTTC. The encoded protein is CASRGTGGTYEQYF.

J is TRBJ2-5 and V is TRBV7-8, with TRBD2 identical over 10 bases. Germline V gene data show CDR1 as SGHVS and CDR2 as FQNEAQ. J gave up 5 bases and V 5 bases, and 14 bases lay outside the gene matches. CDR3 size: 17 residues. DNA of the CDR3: TGTGCCAGCAGCCGACGACTAGCGGGTCGGGGAGGGGAGACCCAGTACTTC. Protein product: CASSRRLAGRGGETQYF.

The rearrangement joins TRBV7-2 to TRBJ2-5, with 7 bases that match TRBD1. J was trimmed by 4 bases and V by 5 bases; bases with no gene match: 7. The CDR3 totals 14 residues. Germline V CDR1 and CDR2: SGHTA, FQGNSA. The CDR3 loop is CASSPATGTETQYF. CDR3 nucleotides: TGTGCCAGCAGCCCAGCGACAGGGACAGAGACCCAGTACTTC.

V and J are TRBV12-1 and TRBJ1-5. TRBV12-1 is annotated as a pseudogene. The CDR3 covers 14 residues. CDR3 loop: CASDPIHSNQPQHF. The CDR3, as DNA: TGTGCCAGCGACCCCATACATAGCAATCAGCCCCAGCATTTT.

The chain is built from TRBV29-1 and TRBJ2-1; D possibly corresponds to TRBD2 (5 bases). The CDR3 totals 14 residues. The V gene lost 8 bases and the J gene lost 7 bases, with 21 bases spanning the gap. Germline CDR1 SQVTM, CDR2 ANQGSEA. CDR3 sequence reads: CSSDIVGVWNEQFF. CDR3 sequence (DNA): TGCAGCTCCGACATTGTGGGAGTTTGGAATGAGCAGTTCTTC.

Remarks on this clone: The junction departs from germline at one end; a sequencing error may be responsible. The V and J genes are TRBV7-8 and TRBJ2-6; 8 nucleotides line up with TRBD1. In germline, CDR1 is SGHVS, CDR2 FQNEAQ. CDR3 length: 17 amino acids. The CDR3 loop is CASSFTQGARGANVLAF. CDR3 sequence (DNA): TGTGCCAGCAGTTTTACCCAGGGGGCGCGTGGGGCCAACGTCCTGGCTTTC.

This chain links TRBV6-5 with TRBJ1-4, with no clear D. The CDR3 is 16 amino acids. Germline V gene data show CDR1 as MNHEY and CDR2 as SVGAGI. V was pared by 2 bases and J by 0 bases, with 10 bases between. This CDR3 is CASSYGGRPTNEKLFF. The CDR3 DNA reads TGTGCCAGCAGTTACGGAGGGAGGCCAACTAATGAAAAACTGTTTTTT.

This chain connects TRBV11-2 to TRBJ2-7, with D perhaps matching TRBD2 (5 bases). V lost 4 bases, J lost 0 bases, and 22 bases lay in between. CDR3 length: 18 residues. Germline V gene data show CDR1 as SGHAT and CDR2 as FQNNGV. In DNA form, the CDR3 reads TGTGCCAGCAGCTCAACCTCGGGGAGTGGACCCCACTCCTACGAGCAGTACTTC. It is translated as CASSSTSGSGPHSYEQYF.

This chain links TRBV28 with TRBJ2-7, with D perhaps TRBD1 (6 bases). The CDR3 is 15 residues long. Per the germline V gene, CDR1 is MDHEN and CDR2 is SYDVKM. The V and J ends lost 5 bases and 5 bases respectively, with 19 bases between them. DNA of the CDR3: TGTGCCAGCAGTACCCCCGGGCAGGGGACCCACGAGCAGTACTTC. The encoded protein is CASSTPGQGTHEQYF. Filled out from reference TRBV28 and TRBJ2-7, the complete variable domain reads DVKVTQSSRYLVKRTGEKVFLECVQDMDHENMFWYRQDPGLGLRLIYFSYDVKMKEKGDIPEGYSVSREKKERFSLILESASTNQTSMYLCASSTPGQGTHEQYFGPGTRLTVT.

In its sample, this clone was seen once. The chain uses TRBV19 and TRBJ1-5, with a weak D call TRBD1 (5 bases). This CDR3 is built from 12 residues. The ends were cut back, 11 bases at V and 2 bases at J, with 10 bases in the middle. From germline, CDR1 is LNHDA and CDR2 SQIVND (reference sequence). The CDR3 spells CAAGVGNQPQHF. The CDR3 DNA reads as TGTGCCGCGGGGGTCGGCAATCAGCCCCAGCATTTT.

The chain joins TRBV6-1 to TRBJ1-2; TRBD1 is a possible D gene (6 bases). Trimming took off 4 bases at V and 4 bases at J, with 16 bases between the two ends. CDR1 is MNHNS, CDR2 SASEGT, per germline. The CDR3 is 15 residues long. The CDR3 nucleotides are TGTGCCAGCAGTGTAAGTCAGGGGCGCACCTATGGCTACACCTTC. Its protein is CASSVSQGRTYGYTF.

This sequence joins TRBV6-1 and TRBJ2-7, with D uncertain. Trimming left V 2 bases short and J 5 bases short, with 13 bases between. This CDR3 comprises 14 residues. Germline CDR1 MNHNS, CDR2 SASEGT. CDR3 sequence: CASSEYLGGNEQYF. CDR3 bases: TGTGCCAGCAGTGAATACTTGGGCGGAAACGAGCAGTACTTC.

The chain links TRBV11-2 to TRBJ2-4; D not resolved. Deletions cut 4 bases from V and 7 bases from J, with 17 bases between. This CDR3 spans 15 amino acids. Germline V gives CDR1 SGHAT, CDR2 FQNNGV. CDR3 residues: CASSSNHGNWNIQYF. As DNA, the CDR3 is TGTGCCAGCAGCTCTAACCATGGTAATTGGAACATTCAGTACTTC. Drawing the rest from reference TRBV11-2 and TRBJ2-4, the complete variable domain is EAGVAQSPRYKIIEKRQSVAFWCNPISGHATLYWYQQILGQGPKLLIQFQNNGVVDDSQLPKDRFSAERLKGVDSTLKIQPAKLEDSAVYLCASSSNHGNWNIQYFGAGTRLSVL.

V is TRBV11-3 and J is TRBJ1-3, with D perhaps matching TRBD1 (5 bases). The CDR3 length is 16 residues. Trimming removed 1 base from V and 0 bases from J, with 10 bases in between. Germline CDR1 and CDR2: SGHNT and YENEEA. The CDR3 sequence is CASSLGSGGSGNTIYF. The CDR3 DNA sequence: TGTGCCAGCAGCTTAGGTTCCGGGGGCTCTGGAAACACCATATATTTT.

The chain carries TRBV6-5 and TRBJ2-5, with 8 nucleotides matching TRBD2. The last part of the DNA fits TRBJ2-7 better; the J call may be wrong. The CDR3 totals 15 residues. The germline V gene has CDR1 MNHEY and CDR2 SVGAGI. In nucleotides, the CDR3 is TGTGCCAGCAGCCCGCCCGGGACTAGTCCTCGCGAGCAGTACTTC. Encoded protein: CASSPPGTSPREQYF.

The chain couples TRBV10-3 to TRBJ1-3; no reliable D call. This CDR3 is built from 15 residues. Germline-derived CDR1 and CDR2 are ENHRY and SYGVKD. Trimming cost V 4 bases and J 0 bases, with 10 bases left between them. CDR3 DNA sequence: TGTGCCATCAGTGGGTCTTCGGACTCTGGAAACACCATATATTTT. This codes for CAISGSSDSGNTIYF.

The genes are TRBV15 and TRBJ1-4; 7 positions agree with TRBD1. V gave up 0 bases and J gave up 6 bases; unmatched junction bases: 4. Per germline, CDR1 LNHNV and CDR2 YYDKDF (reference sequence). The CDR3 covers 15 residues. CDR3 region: CATSRDSGGDEKLFF. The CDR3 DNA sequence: TGTGCCACCAGCAGAGATTCAGGGGGTGATGAAAAACTGTTTTTT. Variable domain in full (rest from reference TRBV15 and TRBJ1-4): DAMVIQNPRYQVTQFGKPVTLSCSQTLNHNVMYWYQQKSSQAPKLLFHYYDKDFNNEADTPDNFQSRRPNTSFCFLDIRSPGLGDTAMYLCATSRDSGGDEKLFFGSGTQLSVL.

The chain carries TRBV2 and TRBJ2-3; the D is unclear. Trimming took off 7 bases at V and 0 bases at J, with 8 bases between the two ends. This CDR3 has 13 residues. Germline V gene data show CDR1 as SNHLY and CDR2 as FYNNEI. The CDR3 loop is CASIRQSTDTQYF. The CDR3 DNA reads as TGTGCCAGCATTCGGCAAAGCACAGATACGCAGTATTTT.

CDR3 coding DNA: TGCGCCAGCAGCAATCCGCTCGGAGGTGGCATTCAGTACTTC. Its translation: CASSNPLGGGIQYF. The chain has TRBV5-1 and TRBJ2-4, with a weak D call TRBD2 (5 bases). The CDR3 runs to 14 residues. Per germline, CDR1 SGHRS and CDR2 YFSETQ. Trimming removed 4 bases from V and 9 bases from J, with 17 bases in between.

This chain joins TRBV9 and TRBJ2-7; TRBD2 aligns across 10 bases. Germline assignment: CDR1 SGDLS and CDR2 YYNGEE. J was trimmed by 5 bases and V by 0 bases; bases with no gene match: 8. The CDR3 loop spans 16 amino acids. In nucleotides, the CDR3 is TGTGCCAGCAGCGTAGGGCCTAGCGGGAGTACGAACGAGCAGTACTTC. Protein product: CASSVGPSGSTNEQYF.

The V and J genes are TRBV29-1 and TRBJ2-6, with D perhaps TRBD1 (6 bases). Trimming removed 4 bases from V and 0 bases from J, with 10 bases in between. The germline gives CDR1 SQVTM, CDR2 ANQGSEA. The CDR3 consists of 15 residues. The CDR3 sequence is CSVADRSSGANVLTF. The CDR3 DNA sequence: TGCAGCGTTGCAGACAGGAGCTCTGGGGCCAACGTCCTGACTTTC.

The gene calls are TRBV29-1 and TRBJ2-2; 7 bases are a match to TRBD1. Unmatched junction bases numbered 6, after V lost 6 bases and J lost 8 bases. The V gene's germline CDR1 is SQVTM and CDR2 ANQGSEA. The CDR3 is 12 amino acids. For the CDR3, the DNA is TGCAGCGTAGGACAGGTATTTGGGGAGCTGTTTTTT. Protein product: CSVGQVFGELFF.

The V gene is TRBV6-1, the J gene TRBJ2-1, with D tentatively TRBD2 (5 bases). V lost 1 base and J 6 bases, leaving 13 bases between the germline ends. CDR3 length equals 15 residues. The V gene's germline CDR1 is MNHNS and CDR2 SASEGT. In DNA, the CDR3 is TGTGCCAGCAGTGAAGGATTAGCCGGGGTCAATGAGCAGTTCTTC. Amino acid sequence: CASSEGLAGVNEQFF.

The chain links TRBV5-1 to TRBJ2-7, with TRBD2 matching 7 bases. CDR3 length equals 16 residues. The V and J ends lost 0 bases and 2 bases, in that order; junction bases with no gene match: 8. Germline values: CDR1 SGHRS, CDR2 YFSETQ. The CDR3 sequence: CASSLAASGDPYEQYF. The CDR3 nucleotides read TGCGCCAGCAGCTTGGCCGCTAGCGGAGACCCCTACGAGCAGTACTTC.

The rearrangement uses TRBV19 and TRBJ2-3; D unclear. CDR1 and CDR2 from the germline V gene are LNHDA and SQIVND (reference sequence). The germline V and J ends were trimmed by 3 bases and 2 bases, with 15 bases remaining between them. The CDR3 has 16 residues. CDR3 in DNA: TGTGCCAGTAGTATCTCGTCGACGGGCTACACAGATACGCAGTATTTT. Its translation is CASSISSTGYTDTQYF. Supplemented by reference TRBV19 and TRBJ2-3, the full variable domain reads DGGITQSPKYLFRKEGQNVTLSCEQNLNHDAMYWYRQDPGQGLRLIYYSQIVNDFQKGDIAEGYSVSREKKESFPLTVTSAQKNPTAFYLCASSISSTGYTDTQYFGPGTRLTVL.

The CDR3 loop is CASSLGRGDTQYF. The DNA for the CDR3 is TGTGCCAGCAGCTTAGGGAGGGGGGATACGCAGTATTTT. The V call is TRBV7-6, the J call TRBJ2-3, with D perhaps being TRBD1 or TRBD2 (6 bases each). Germline-derived CDR1 and CDR2 are SGHVS and FNYEAQ. This CDR3 is built from 13 residues. Deletions cut 1 base from V and 6 bases from J, with 8 bases between.

CDR3 bases: TGTGCCAGCAGTTACTCGAACCCGGACGTCAAAGCTGGCTACACCTTC. This encodes CASSYSNPDVKAGYTF. The chain links TRBV6-5 to TRBJ1-2; no firm D call. The ends were cut back, 0 bases at V and 7 bases at J, with 18 bases in the middle. Germline lookup yields CDR1 MNHEY and CDR2 SVGAGI. The CDR3 consists of 16 residues.